This T cell receptor beta chain stems from a study of molecular identifiers for immune sequencing clone quantification. Overall study results and limits: Clonotypes topping 20 RNA copies carried over 97% of effector molecules but under 1% of naive ones. Spiked Jurkat TCR RNA equivalent to one cell was reportedly detectable in approximately 970,000 naive cells.

This clonotype was seen a few times. What it binds is unknown. Germline is not matched at one junction end, which may reflect a read error. The CDR3 has 12 amino acids. Germline V gene lookup returns CDR1 SEHNR and CDR2 FQNEAQ (reference sequence). Preparation methods for the bulk TCR libraries were those previously described, with listed TCR primers. In TCRdb, the PCR reads were re-called with MiXCR into one record per CDR3 protein. In the table there are some 70,000 distinct CDR3 sequences, 15% to 20% of which are singletons. The chain has TRBV7-9 and TRBJ2-5; unclear D gene. The receptor was derived from a human donor in good health. Some libraries in this study had Jurkat cell RNA spiked in. Sequencing was performed on naive CD8+ T cells from blood, with Jurkat cell RNA spiked in. Subset specified: FACS-sorted CD8+CD4-CCR7+CD45RA+ naive T cells. The CDR3, as DNA: TGTGCCAGCAGCTTAATCCAAAAGACCCAGTACTTC. Its translation: CASSLIQKTQYF.